A selection of T cell receptor beta chains follows, all from one sample in a study of cytomegalovirus exposure and HLA in healthy donors. Sequencing used immunoSEQ multiplex PCR; TCRdb keeps in-frame clones, though not all of them. This sample has 130,000 or so clones; 73% occur once, and the top ten carry more than 2%. Sequencing was performed on PBMCs. The receptors come from a woman aged 40 to 55 in good health and CMV-seropositive. CDR3s include the opening cysteine and the closing phenylalanine or tryptophan. Each record gives: CDR3 DNA, CDR3 protein, clone size, D gene, CDR3 length, J gene, V gene. D genes are given only for firm matches. Clone size is stated in some rows and not others, as once, few, many or a class when expanded.

CDR3 DNA: TGTGCCAGCTCACCAGCGACAGGGGGATCCTACGAGCAGTACTTC
CDR3 protein: CASSPATGGSYEQYF
clone size: few
D gene: TRBD1
CDR3 length: 15
J gene: TRBJ2-7
V gene: TRBV18

CDR3 DNA: TGTGCCAGCTCAGACAGGGGCACGTTGAACACTGAAGCTTTCTTT
CDR3 protein: CASSDRGTLNTEAFF
clone size: .
D gene: TRBD1
CDR3 length: 15
J gene: TRBJ1-1
V gene: TRBV18

CDR3 DNA: TGCGCCAGCAGCCAAGATCTGGCGGGGGGCGATCGGAACATTCAGTACTTC
CDR3 protein: CASSQDLAGGDRNIQYF
clone size: few
D gene: TRBD2
CDR3 length: 17
J gene: TRBJ2-4
V gene: TRBV4-1

CDR3 DNA: TGTGCCAGCAGTTACTCGGGACTCTATAGCACAGATACGCAGTATTTT
CDR3 protein: CASSYSGLYSTDTQYF
clone size: .
D gene: .
CDR3 length: 16
J gene: TRBJ2-3
V gene: TRBV6-6

CDR3 DNA: TGTGCCAGCAGTGAAGCCGACAGGGCCGGCTATGGCTACACCTTC
CDR3 protein: CASSEADRAGYGYTF
clone size: few
D gene: TRBD1
CDR3 length: 15
J gene: TRBJ1-2
V gene: TRBV6-1

CDR3 DNA: TGTGCCAGCTCATCGTCCGGGACAGTCTATAGCAATCAGCCCCAGCATTTT
CDR3 protein: CASSSSGTVYSNQPQHF
clone size: .
D gene: TRBD1
CDR3 length: 17
J gene: TRBJ1-5
V gene: TRBV18

CDR3 DNA: TGCGCCAGCAGTGAAGGGTACACTAGCGAAGAGACCCAGTACTTC
CDR3 protein: CASSEGYTSEETQYF
clone size: few
D gene: TRBD2
CDR3 length: 15
J gene: TRBJ2-5
V gene: TRBV4-3

CDR3 DNA: TGTGCCAGCAGTTTATCACCGGGCCTGCGGGTTCAGTACTTC
CDR3 protein: CASSLSPGLRVQYF
clone size: .
D gene: .
CDR3 length: 14
J gene: TRBJ2-7
V gene: TRBV28

CDR3 DNA: TGTGCCAGCTCACTTGTTCCGGGACAGGTTCTGTACGAGCAGTACTTC
CDR3 protein: CASSLVPGQVLYEQYF
clone size: few
D gene: TRBD1
CDR3 length: 16
J gene: TRBJ2-7
V gene: TRBV18

CDR3 DNA: TGCGCCAGCAGCTTACGTAGCGGGAGAGGGACCGGGGAGCTGTTTTTT
CDR3 protein: CASSLRSGRGTGELFF
clone size: .
D gene: TRBD2
CDR3 length: 16
J gene: TRBJ2-2
V gene: TRBV5-1

CDR3 DNA: TGTGCCAGCAGTTACAGGACTAGCGGGAGAGCCGAGCAGTACTTC
CDR3 protein: CASSYRTSGRAEQYF
clone size: .
D gene: TRBD2
CDR3 length: 15
J gene: TRBJ2-7
V gene: TRBV7-2

CDR3 DNA: TGTGCCATCAGTGATAGGGGGGGTGGAAGCAATCAGCCCCAGCATTTT
CDR3 protein: CAISDRGGGSNQPQHF
clone size: .
D gene: .
CDR3 length: 16
J gene: TRBJ1-5
V gene: TRBV10-3

CDR3 DNA: TGCAGCGCGAACAGGGGGCAGGGTCAGCCCCAGCATTTT
CDR3 protein: CSANRGQGQPQHF
clone size: .
D gene: TRBD1
CDR3 length: 13
J gene: TRBJ1-5
V gene: TRBV29-1

CDR3 DNA: TGTTCCAGCAGACAAAACCCGGGACAGGGGGGTGGAAACACCATATATTTT
CDR3 protein: CSSRQNPGQGGGNTIYF
clone size: .
D gene: TRBD1
CDR3 length: 17
J gene: TRBJ1-3
V gene: TRBV7-9

CDR3 DNA: TGTGCCAGCTCACCACCTCTGGACAGGGGGCGGAATGGCTACACCTTC
CDR3 protein: CASSPPLDRGRNGYTF
clone size: .
D gene: TRBD1
CDR3 length: 16
J gene: TRBJ1-2
V gene: TRBV18

CDR3 DNA: TGTGCCAGCAGCTATCGTAGCGGGGCTTCGTCCTACGAGCAGTACTTC
CDR3 protein: CASSYRSGASSYEQYF
clone size: .
D gene: TRBD2
CDR3 length: 16
J gene: TRBJ2-7
V gene: TRBV7-2

CDR3 DNA: TGTGCCAGTAGTATAAGGGCAGGGGAAGGGTACGAGCAGTACTTC
CDR3 protein: CASSIRAGEGYEQYF
clone size: .
D gene: .
CDR3 length: 15
J gene: TRBJ2-7
V gene: TRBV19

CDR3 DNA: TGTGCCAGCAGCGTTTCGGACAGAAATAATGAAAAACTGTTTTTT
CDR3 protein: CASSVSDRNNEKLFF
clone size: .
D gene: .
CDR3 length: 15
J gene: TRBJ1-4
V gene: TRBV9

CDR3 DNA: TGTGCCAGCAGTGAGACAGGGGTTCGCTCCTACGAGCAGTACTTC
CDR3 protein: CASSETGVRSYEQYF
clone size: few
D gene: TRBD1
CDR3 length: 15
J gene: TRBJ2-7
V gene: TRBV28

CDR3 DNA: TGTGCCAGCTCACCACAGGGGGCTGGGGGTGAAAAACTGTTTTTT
CDR3 protein: CASSPQGAGGEKLFF
clone size: .
D gene: TRBD1
CDR3 length: 15
J gene: TRBJ1-4
V gene: TRBV18

CDR3 DNA: TGTGCCAGCAGGGGAGCGGGAGTCACAGATACGCAGTATTTT
CDR3 protein: CASRGAGVTDTQYF
clone size: once
D gene: TRBD2
CDR3 length: 14
J gene: TRBJ2-3
V gene: TRBV5-4

CDR3 DNA: TGCGCCAGCAGTCCGGGCGGTCGGGGGGGTGGACTGGTTCTGCGCCACGAAGAGACCCAGTACTTC
CDR3 protein: CASSPGGRGGGLVLRHEETQYF
clone size: .
D gene: TRBD2
CDR3 length: 22
J gene: TRBJ2-5
V gene: TRBV23-1

CDR3 DNA: TGCGCCAACGGAAAGGCGGGACTCCCAGACAATGAGCAGTTCTTC
CDR3 protein: CANGKAGLPDNEQFF
clone size: .
D gene: .
CDR3 length: 15
J gene: TRBJ2-1
V gene: TRBV4-1

CDR3 DNA: TGTGCCAGCAGAGGGACAGGGTTTGACACTGAAGCTTTCTTT
CDR3 protein: CASRGTGFDTEAFF
clone size: once
D gene: TRBD1
CDR3 length: 14
J gene: TRBJ1-1
V gene: TRBV7-9

CDR3 DNA: TGTGCCAGCAGCGAGACAGGGGCAGGTTCACCCCTCCACTTT
CDR3 protein: CASSETGAGSPLHF
clone size: .
D gene: TRBD1
CDR3 length: 14
J gene: TRBJ1-6
V gene: TRBV28

CDR3 DNA: TGTGCCAGCAGTGATGGGACTTCCGTCAATCAGCCCCAGCATTTT
CDR3 protein: CASSDGTSVNQPQHF
clone size: .
D gene: .
CDR3 length: 15
J gene: TRBJ1-5
V gene: TRBV6-1

CDR3 DNA: TGTGCCAGCTCGCATAATACAGGGGACGAGCAGTACTTC
CDR3 protein: CASSHNTGDEQYF
clone size: .
D gene: TRBD1
CDR3 length: 13
J gene: TRBJ2-7
V gene: TRBV18

CDR3 DNA: TGTGCCAGCAGCTTAATCGTGGGCAGCGCGGGTAATGGCTACACCTTC
CDR3 protein: CASSLIVGSAGNGYTF
clone size: .
D gene: .
CDR3 length: 16
J gene: TRBJ1-2
V gene: TRBV7-6

CDR3 DNA: TGTGCCAGCAGCTTAGGGGGTAGCGGGACCTCCGCCGTCTACGAGCAGTACTTC
CDR3 protein: CASSLGGSGTSAVYEQYF
clone size: .
D gene: TRBD2
CDR3 length: 18
J gene: TRBJ2-7
V gene: TRBV7-6

CDR3 DNA: TGTGCCTGGAGTGGAAGCCCCTTGACAGGGGTCACCTACGAGCAGTACTTC
CDR3 protein: CAWSGSPLTGVTYEQYF
clone size: .
D gene: TRBD1
CDR3 length: 17
J gene: TRBJ2-7
V gene: TRBV30

CDR3 DNA: TGTGCCAGCAGCTTGACAGGGGGGTTTAATCAGCCCCAGCATTTT
CDR3 protein: CASSLTGGFNQPQHF
clone size: .
D gene: TRBD1
CDR3 length: 15
J gene: TRBJ1-5
V gene: TRBV7-9

CDR3 DNA: TGTGCCAGCAACCGGGACATGAACACCGGGGAGCTGTTTTTT
CDR3 protein: CASNRDMNTGELFF
clone size: .
D gene: .
CDR3 length: 14
J gene: TRBJ2-2
V gene: TRBV27

CDR3 DNA: TGCGCCAGCAGCCAAGCTCGCCTTCGGGAGGGGACCTTGAACACTGAAGCTTTCTTT
CDR3 protein: CASSQARLREGTLNTEAFF
clone size: .
D gene: .
CDR3 length: 19
J gene: TRBJ1-1
V gene: TRBV4-3

CDR3 DNA: TGTGCCAGCAGCCCGCAGGGGACAGGGGGTTACAATGAGCAGTTCTTC
CDR3 protein: CASSPQGTGGYNEQFF
clone size: few
D gene: TRBD1
CDR3 length: 16
J gene: TRBJ2-1
V gene: TRBV7-3

CDR3 DNA: TGTGCCAGCAGCCCCGGGGGGACAGGGCTCACAGATACGCAGTATTTT
CDR3 protein: CASSPGGTGLTDTQYF
clone size: .
D gene: TRBD1
CDR3 length: 16
J gene: TRBJ2-3
V gene: TRBV2

CDR3 DNA: TGTGCCAGCAGCCACTCGGGACTAACGGGGAGTGAGCAGTTCTTC
CDR3 protein: CASSHSGLTGSEQFF
clone size: .
D gene: TRBD2
CDR3 length: 15
J gene: TRBJ2-1
V gene: TRBV7-6

CDR3 DNA: TGTGCCAGCAGGAGGGATGGGATGAACACTGAAGCTTTCTTT
CDR3 protein: CASRRDGMNTEAFF
clone size: .
D gene: .
CDR3 length: 14
J gene: TRBJ1-1
V gene: TRBV6-1

CDR3 DNA: TGTGCCAGCCGGGGGTCATACACTGAAGCTTTCTTT
CDR3 protein: CASRGSYTEAFF
clone size: few
D gene: .
CDR3 length: 12
J gene: TRBJ1-1
V gene: TRBV28

CDR3 DNA: TGTGCCAGCAGCTGGCAGGGAGGGGGCACAGATACGCAGTATTTT
CDR3 protein: CASSWQGGGTDTQYF
clone size: .
D gene: TRBD2
CDR3 length: 15
J gene: TRBJ2-3
V gene: TRBV7-9

CDR3 DNA: TGTGCCAGCAGCTTAGCGTGGGCGGGAGGAGTCCCGGAGACCCAGTACTTC
CDR3 protein: CASSLAWAGGVPETQYF
clone size: .
D gene: TRBD2
CDR3 length: 17
J gene: TRBJ2-5
V gene: TRBV7-9

CDR3 DNA: TGCAGCGCTCTCCAGGGCTCCTATGGCTACACCTTC
CDR3 protein: CSALQGSYGYTF
clone size: once
D gene: .
CDR3 length: 12
J gene: TRBJ1-2
V gene: TRBV29-1

CDR3 DNA: TGCAGTGTACGTGGGGGGGCGAATGAAAAACTGTTTTTT
CDR3 protein: CSVRGGANEKLFF
clone size: .
D gene: .
CDR3 length: 13
J gene: TRBJ1-4
V gene: TRBV29-1

CDR3 DNA: TGTGCCAGCAGAAATGCGGGACAGGGCCTTAATGAAAAACTGTTTTTT
CDR3 protein: CASRNAGQGLNEKLFF
clone size: .
D gene: TRBD1
CDR3 length: 16
J gene: TRBJ1-4
V gene: TRBV28

CDR3 DNA: TGTGCCAGCAGTGAATATGAGGGGGGGAATCAGCCCCAGCATTTT
CDR3 protein: CASSEYEGGNQPQHF
clone size: .
D gene: .
CDR3 length: 15
J gene: TRBJ1-5
V gene: TRBV2

CDR3 DNA: TGTGCCAGCAGCAGGGGACGGAGTAGCGGACAGCCCCAGCATTTT
CDR3 protein: CASSRGRSSGQPQHF
clone size: .
D gene: .
CDR3 length: 15
J gene: TRBJ1-5
V gene: TRBV5-8

CDR3 DNA: TGCGCCAGCAGCCAAGACGTTAGTAGAGGAACAGATACGCAGTATTTT
CDR3 protein: CASSQDVSRGTDTQYF
clone size: once
D gene: .
CDR3 length: 16
J gene: TRBJ2-3
V gene: TRBV4-1

CDR3 DNA: TGTGCCAGTAAGGGGCCGAACAGGGGGACCTACGAGCAGTACTTC
CDR3 protein: CASKGPNRGTYEQYF
clone size: .
D gene: TRBD1
CDR3 length: 15
J gene: TRBJ2-7
V gene: TRBV27

CDR3 DNA: TGCGCCAGCAGCCTCCGGGAAGTTAATGAAAAACTGTTTTTT
CDR3 protein: CASSLREVNEKLFF
clone size: few
D gene: .
CDR3 length: 14
J gene: TRBJ1-4
V gene: TRBV4-1

CDR3 DNA: TGTGCCAGCAGCCTAGAGACTTCACCTCCCGATACGCAGTATTTT
CDR3 protein: CASSLETSPPDTQYF
clone size: .
D gene: .
CDR3 length: 15
J gene: TRBJ2-3
V gene: TRBV21-1

CDR3 DNA: TGTGCCACCAGCAGAGATCTTTTGGGACTCGGGACTGAAGCTTTCTTT
CDR3 protein: CATSRDLLGLGTEAFF
clone size: once
D gene: .
CDR3 length: 16
J gene: TRBJ1-1
V gene: TRBV15

CDR3 DNA: TGTGCCAGCAGCTCACAGGGGGGGCTAGACACCGGGGAGCTGTTTTTT
CDR3 protein: CASSSQGGLDTGELFF
clone size: .
D gene: .
CDR3 length: 16
J gene: TRBJ2-2
V gene: TRBV5-4

CDR3 DNA: TGTGCCAGCAGTTACTCGAGTACAGGGTTGAACACTGAAGCTTTCTTT
CDR3 protein: CASSYSSTGLNTEAFF
clone size: .
D gene: .
CDR3 length: 16
J gene: TRBJ1-1
V gene: TRBV6-5

CDR3 DNA: TGTGCCTGGAGTGGAGCTGGTGCCCGGCAGTTCTTC
CDR3 protein: CAWSGAGARQFF
clone size: .
D gene: .
CDR3 length: 12
J gene: TRBJ2-1
V gene: TRBV30

CDR3 DNA: TGTGCCAGCAGCTCCCCCGTAGGGGGGGCCAGCTACGAGCAGTACTTC
CDR3 protein: CASSSPVGGASYEQYF
clone size: .
D gene: .
CDR3 length: 16
J gene: TRBJ2-7
V gene: TRBV9

CDR3 DNA: TGTGCCAGCAGCACATCTTTCGGGACAGGGGCGGATTCACCCCTCCACTTT
CDR3 protein: CASSTSFGTGADSPLHF
clone size: .
D gene: TRBD1
CDR3 length: 17
J gene: TRBJ1-6
V gene: TRBV5-5

CDR3 DNA: TGTGCCAGCAGCTTAGGGGCCCAGGGGAATCAGCCCCAGCATTTT
CDR3 protein: CASSLGAQGNQPQHF
clone size: .
D gene: .
CDR3 length: 15
J gene: TRBJ1-5
V gene: TRBV7-2

CDR3 DNA: TGTGCCAGCAGGCCAGGGGCCTATGGCTACACCTTC
CDR3 protein: CASRPGAYGYTF
clone size: .
D gene: .
CDR3 length: 12
J gene: TRBJ1-2
V gene: TRBV28

CDR3 DNA: TGTGCCAGCAGCCCTTTTGGGACAGGGAGGGAATACGAGCAGTACTTC
CDR3 protein: CASSPFGTGREYEQYF
clone size: .
D gene: TRBD1
CDR3 length: 16
J gene: TRBJ2-7
V gene: TRBV9

CDR3 DNA: TGTTCCAGCAGCCCGTCGGGGTGGGAGCAGTACTTC
CDR3 protein: CSSSPSGWEQYF
clone size: .
D gene: .
CDR3 length: 12
J gene: TRBJ2-7
V gene: TRBV7-9

CDR3 DNA: TGTGCCAGCAACAAACAGGGTTGGGGAGAGACCCAGTACTTC
CDR3 protein: CASNKQGWGETQYF
clone size: .
D gene: .
CDR3 length: 14
J gene: TRBJ2-5
V gene: TRBV6-1